The clone carrying this T cell receptor (beta chain) was recorded many times. The antigen remains undetermined. Library preparation (for TCRbeta) was performed with unique molecular identifiers. From the PCR reads, TCRdb called clonotypes with MiXCR, one entry per CDR3 protein. Of 350,000 to 500,000 distinct CDR3 sequences in the sample, about 40% were seen once. This sample stems from a study of T-cell reconstitution after alpha-beta-depleted transplantation in children. Study conclusions and caveats: From surviving recipient T cells and thymic progenitors came the high day-60 TCRbeta diversity observed in some patients. Roughly two months post-transplant, alpha-beta T cells reportedly originated from several hundred graft clones that had expanded.

Trimming took 7 bases from V and 10 from J; bases not matched to a gene: 15. CDR1 MNHNS and CDR2 SASEGT come from the germline V gene. This CDR3 has 16 amino acids. J is TRBJ2-2 and V is TRBV6-1; 10 bases map to TRBD2. The sequencing here drew on PBMCs, taken before TCRalphabeta/CD19-depleted stem cell transplant. The TCR was taken from a girl aged 2 to 10 with aplastic anemia, due to receive a stem cell transplant. CDR3: CASTPASGSPSEELFF. The DNA for the CDR3 is TGTGCCAGCACCCCCGCTAGCGGGAGCCCCTCGGAGGAGCTGTTTTTT.